This T cell receptor (beta chain) is from a study of blood T cells in healthy people across ages. The second PCR ran about 6 to 11 cycles with a sample-barcoded 5' primer and J-beta primers. TCRdb ran MiXCR on the 5' RACE reads and lists one entry per CDR3 protein. The sample lists some 920,000 distinct CDR3 sequences; roughly half were seen once. CDR3 length equals 13 residues. Trimming cost V 1 base and J 7 bases, with 10 bases left between them. Germline-derived CDR1 and CDR2 are SGHTA and FQGNSA. The V and J genes are TRBV7-2 and TRBJ2-5; D gene unclear. Source material: blood. This clonotype was obtained from a woman in her sixties in good health. In nucleotides, the CDR3 is TGTGCCAGCAGCTTAGTGCCTATCGGGACCCAGTACTTC. This sequence encodes CASSLVPIGTQYF.